This TCR beta chain was identified during a study of tumor-infiltrating lymphocytes in primary liver carcinoma. Study overall: Stage T1-T3 N0M0 and a size of roughly 4 to 10 cm characterized the tumors. The study, taken as a whole, reports: Blood fell significantly below tumors in its top-250-clone fraction (p = 0.039). Tumor-adjacent and tumor-blood pairs shared a smaller degree of overlap than tumor region pairs.

cDNA specific to TCR beta was made from 500 ng of total RNA, with a constant-region primer employed for priming. Three-round nested multiplex PCR performed with slightly modified ARM-PCR produced the TCR beta libraries. Forward primers for TRBV1-TRBV30 and a C-beta reverse primer served the first two PCR rounds, at around 9 cycles each. TCRdb re-called the multiplex PCR reads through MiXCR, storing one row per CDR3 protein. This sample has around 120,000 distinct CDR3 sequences, with around 70% found just once. Unsorted bulk tissue (roughly 17-33 mg) underwent RNA and DNA co-extraction. This clonotype is classed as medium-sized. The target antigen is unknown. Germline V gives CDR1 SGHAT, CDR2 FQNNGV. V was cut by 1 base and J by 11 bases, with 13 bases left in between. The CDR3 has 13 amino acids.

The sequence derives from a woman aged 55-75 years with primary liver carcinoma and hepatitis B virus infection. The chain couples TRBV11-2 to TRBJ2-3, with a tentative D call TRBD2 (6 bases). Sequencing was performed on tumor-adjacent normal liver tissue. CDR3 DNA sequence: TGTGCCAGCAGCTTAGCGGGGGTGCAGGGGCAGTATTTT. As protein: CASSLAGVQGQYF. The full variable domain, completed using reference TRBV11-2 and TRBJ2-3, is EAGVAQSPRYKIIEKRQSVAFWCNPISGHATLYWYQQILGQGPKLLIQFQNNGVVDDSQLPKDRFSAERLKGVDSTLKIQPAKLEDSAVYLCASSLAGVQGQYFGPGTRLTVL.